Listed below are T cell receptor beta chains from one sample, sequenced in a study of blood T cell repertoires in COVID-19. Libraries were prepared by immunoSEQ multiplex PCR; TCRdb keeps only in-frame clonotypes and omits some of them. The profile shows fewer than 250,000 clones, 70% to 90% of them singletons. The sequenced sample was PBMCs or T cells enriched from blood (not recorded which). The receptor source for this set is a woman between 50 and 59 years old with acute COVID-19. Both conserved end residues are part of each CDR3. Each record gives: J gene, D gene, clone size, V gene, CDR3 protein, CDR3 DNA. A D gene is named only where the DNA matches it firmly. Clone size is stated in some rows and not others, as once, few, many or a class when expanded.

>TRBJ2-7|.|.|TRBV14
CASSQTQGLYEQYF
TGTGCCAGCAGCCAAACCCAGGGCCTATACGAGCAGTACTTC
>TRBJ2-4|TRBD2|.|TRBV4-1
CASSQRLAGDRLAKNIQYF
TGCGCCAGCAGCCAGAGACTAGCGGGAGATCGGCTAGCCAAAAACATTCAGTACTTC
>TRBJ2-1|.|many|TRBV5-6
CASSLWPPGGEQFF
TGTGCCAGCAGCTTGTGGCCTCCCGGCGGTGAGCAGTTCTTC
>TRBJ2-3|.|.|TRBV27
CASSLGLHTDTQYF
TGTGCCAGCAGTTTAGGGCTCCACACAGATACGCAGTATTTT
>TRBJ2-3|.|.|TRBV13
CASSYRDNTDTQYF
TGTGCCAGCAGCTACCGGGACAACACAGATACGCAGTATTTT
>TRBJ2-2|TRBD1|once|TRBV7-9
CASSRTSGTGTGELFF
TGTGCCAGCAGCCGCACATCAGGGACAGGCACCGGGGAGCTGTTTTTT
>TRBJ2-7|.|once|TRBV6-2/TRBV6-3
CASSYSSRNYEQYF
TGTGCCAGCAGTTACTCGAGCAGGAACTACGAGCAGTACTTC
>TRBJ1-2|TRBD1|.|TRBV6-1
CASSATGAPSNYGYTF
TGTGCCAGCAGTGCCACAGGGGCCCCCTCTAACTATGGCTACACCTTC
>TRBJ2-1|TRBD2|.|TRBV5-1
CASSLGPLASGRRNEQFF
TGCGCCAGCAGCTTGGGGCCCCTCGCTAGCGGGAGACGAAATGAGCAGTTCTTC
>TRBJ1-2|.|.|TRBV6-5
CASSYLAANYGYTF
TGTGCCAGCAGTTACTTGGCCGCTAACTATGGCTACACCTTC
>TRBJ2-2|.|.|TRBV6-5
CASSPWTGTGELFF
TGTGCCAGCAGTCCCTGGACGGGGACCGGGGAGCTGTTTTTT
>TRBJ2-5|.|.|TRBV10-3
CAISESQGNQETQYF
TGTGCCATCAGTGAGTCTCAGGGAAACCAAGAGACCCAGTACTTC
>TRBJ2-3|.|.|TRBV7-9
CASSLAGGDTQYF
TGTGCCAGCAGCTTAGCAGGGGGTGATACGCAGTATTTT
>TRBJ1-1|.|once|TRBV19
CASSVTGSTEAFF
TGTGCCAGTAGTGTCACAGGGAGTACTGAAGCTTTCTTT
>TRBJ1-1|TRBD1|.|TRBV5-1
CASSLGTGLLDTEAFF
TGCGCCAGCAGCTTGGGGACAGGGTTATTGGACACTGAAGCTTTCTTT
>TRBJ2-5|.|.|TRBV7-2
CASSLVPGQETQYF
TGTGCCAGCAGCTTAGTCCCAGGTCAAGAGACCCAGTACTTC
>TRBJ2-1|.|.|TRBV7-9
CASSLTWGHYNEQFF
TGTGCCAGCAGCTTAACTTGGGGCCACTACAATGAGCAGTTCTTC
>TRBJ1-5|TRBD1|.|TRBV6-1
CASSEAPLAGGSQPQHF
TGTGCCAGCAGTGAAGCGCCCCTGGCAGGGGGTAGTCAGCCCCAGCATTTT
>TRBJ2-2|TRBD1|.|TRBV6-4
CASSRDSAGELFF
TGTGCCAGCAGCAGGGACAGCGCCGGGGAGCTGTTTTTT
>TRBJ2-1|TRBD2|.|TRBV2
CASSLSGSSYNEQFF
TGTGCCAGCAGCCTTAGCGGGAGCTCCTACAATGAGCAGTTCTTC
>TRBJ1-5|TRBD1|once|TRBV18
CASSRNPGQGEPQHF
TGTGCCAGCTCCCGAAATCCGGGACAGGGAGAGCCCCAGCATTTT
>TRBJ2-5|TRBD1|.|TRBV7-2
CASSLWDSHQETQYF
TGTGCCAGCAGCTTATGGGACAGCCACCAAGAGACCCAGTACTTC
>TRBJ2-3|TRBD2|.|TRBV7-2
CASSLWAGGVVDTQYF
TGTGCCAGCAGCTTATGGGCGGGAGGCGTCGTGGATACGCAGTATTTT
>TRBJ1-1|TRBD1|once|TRBV19
CAIRKVAGGHNTEAFF
TGTGCCATCAGAAAGGTGGCAGGGGGCCACAACACTGAAGCTTTCTTT
>TRBJ2-2|TRBD2|.|TRBV29-1
CSARGGRDTGELFF
TGCAGCGCCCGGGGAGGGAGAGACACCGGGGAGCTGTTTTTT
>TRBJ2-5|TRBD2|once|TRBV3-1/TRBV3-2
CASSPLGLAGGGETQYF
TGTGCCAGCAGCCCATTGGGACTAGCGGGAGGAGGCGAGACCCAGTACTTC
>TRBJ2-7|.|.|TRBV6-6
CASTEVLGTSYEQYF
TGTGCCAGCACCGAAGTACTAGGCACCTCCTACGAGCAGTACTTC
>TRBJ2-7|.|.|TRBV7-2
CASKGGGAYYEQYF
TGTGCCAGCAAGGGTGGGGGGGCTTACTACGAGCAGTACTTC
>TRBJ2-5|TRBD2|.|TRBV5-8
CASSLGLAGGPGTQYF
TGTGCCAGCAGCTTGGGGCTAGCGGGAGGGCCGGGGACCCAGTACTTC
>TRBJ2-5|.|.|TRBV19
CASRDSFMRETQYF
TGTGCCAGTAGGGACAGCTTTATGAGGGAGACCCAGTACTTC
>TRBJ1-5|.|.|TRBV28
CASSLSRDQPQHF
TGTGCCAGCAGTTTATCGCGGGATCAGCCCCAGCATTTT
>TRBJ2-3|.|.|TRBV7-3
CASSLRLAASTDTQYF
TGTGCCAGCAGCTTAAGGCTAGCTGCATCCACAGATACGCAGTATTTT
>TRBJ1-6|.|.|TRBV28
CASSPGGGQGGNSPLHF
TGTGCCAGCAGTCCGGGTGGGGGACAAGGGGGTAATTCACCCCTCCACTTT
>TRBJ1-3|.|.|TRBV3-1/TRBV3-2
CASSSSDISGNTIYF
TGTGCCAGCAGCTCCTCGGACATCTCTGGAAACACCATATATTTT
>TRBJ1-1|TRBD1|.|TRBV6-1
CASSDRGRGTEAFF
TGTGCCAGCAGTGACAGGGGGCGAGGAACTGAAGCTTTCTTT
>TRBJ1-1|TRBD1|.|TRBV10-3
CAISGSTGSQNTEAFF
TGTGCCATCAGTGGCTCGACAGGGTCCCAGAACACTGAAGCTTTCTTT
>TRBJ2-1|TRBD2|.|TRBV15
CATSRPPGLAGRSSYNEQFF
TGTGCCACCAGCAGACCCCCGGGACTAGCGGGGCGAAGCTCCTACAATGAGCAGTTCTTC
>TRBJ1-1|TRBD1|.|TRBV28
CASSLGTQQGVGWTEAFF
TGTGCCAGCAGTTTGGGTACGCAACAGGGGGTAGGTTGGACTGAAGCTTTCTTT
>TRBJ2-3|.|.|TRBV2
CASSFDRILADTQYF
TGTGCCAGCTCATTCGACAGGATCCTGGCAGATACGCAGTATTTT
>TRBJ2-2|TRBD2|many|TRBV4-1
CASSPLGGGTGELFF
TGCGCCAGCAGCCCCCTGGGCGGGGGCACCGGGGAGCTGTTTTTT
>TRBJ2-7|.|.|TRBV19
CASRPPGGSSYEQYF
TGTGCCAGCCGACCTCCAGGGGGGAGCTCCTACGAGCAGTACTTC
>TRBJ2-5|TRBD2|.|TRBV9
CASSVGSSGRGQETQYF
TGTGCCAGCAGCGTAGGGTCTAGCGGGAGAGGTCAAGAGACCCAGTACTTC
>TRBJ2-7|TRBD1|.|TRBV2
CASSETPGQGPIYEQYF
TGTGCCAGCAGTGAGACCCCGGGACAGGGGCCTATCTACGAGCAGTACTTC
>TRBJ2-5|TRBD1|.|TRBV7-2
CASSYLGQGALETQYF
TGTGCCAGCAGCTATCTGGGACAGGGGGCGTTGGAGACCCAGTACTTC
>TRBJ2-3|.|once|TRBV30
CACAGSDTQYF
TGTGCCTGCGCGGGCTCTGATACGCAGTATTTT
>TRBJ2-3|TRBD2|.|TRBV5-1
CASSFTLAGGKPDTQYF
TGCGCCAGCAGCTTTACACTAGCGGGAGGGAAACCAGATACGCAGTATTTT
>TRBJ2-2|TRBD2|.|TRBV5-4
CASSVQRGDTGELFF
TGTGCCAGCAGCGTTCAGCGGGGAGACACCGGGGAGCTGTTTTTT
>TRBJ1-2|.|.|TRBV4-2
CASSQGLGQNYGYTF
TGTGCCAGCAGTCAAGGGTTGGGGCAGAACTATGGCTACACCTTC
>TRBJ2-7|.|.|TRBV7-9
CASSLSSYEQYF
TGTGCCAGCAGCTTGTCTAGTTACGAGCAGTACTTC
>TRBJ2-7|.|.|TRBV30
CAWTPGSNEQYF
TGTGCCTGGACCCCAGGCAGCAACGAGCAGTACTTC